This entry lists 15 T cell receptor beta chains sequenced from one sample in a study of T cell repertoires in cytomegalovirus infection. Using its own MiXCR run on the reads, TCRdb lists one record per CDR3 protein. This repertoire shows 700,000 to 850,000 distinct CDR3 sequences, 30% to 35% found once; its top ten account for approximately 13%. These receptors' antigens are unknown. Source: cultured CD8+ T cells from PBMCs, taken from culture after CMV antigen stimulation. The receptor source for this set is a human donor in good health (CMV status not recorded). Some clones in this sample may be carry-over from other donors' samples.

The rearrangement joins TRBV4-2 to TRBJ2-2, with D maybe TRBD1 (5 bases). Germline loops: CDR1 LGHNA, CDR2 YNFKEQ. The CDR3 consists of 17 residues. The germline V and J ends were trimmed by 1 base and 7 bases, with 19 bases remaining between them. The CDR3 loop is CASSQGGETPKGGELFF. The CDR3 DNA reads TGTGCCAGCAGCCAAGGGGGCGAGACTCCGAAGGGCGGGGAGCTGTTTTTT.

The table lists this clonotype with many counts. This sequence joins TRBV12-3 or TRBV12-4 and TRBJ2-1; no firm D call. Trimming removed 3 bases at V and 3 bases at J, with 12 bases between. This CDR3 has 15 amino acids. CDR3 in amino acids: CASSFPTEVYNEQFF. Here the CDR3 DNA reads TGTGCCAGCAGTTTCCCAACAGAGGTCTACAATGAGCAGTTCTTC.

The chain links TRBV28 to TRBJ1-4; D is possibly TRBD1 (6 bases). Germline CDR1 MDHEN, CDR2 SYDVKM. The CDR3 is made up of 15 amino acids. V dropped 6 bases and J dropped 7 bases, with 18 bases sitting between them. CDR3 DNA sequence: TGTGCCAGCAGCCCGGAGGGGGGGGCAGGTGAAAAACTGTTTTTT. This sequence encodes CASSPEGGAGEKLFF.

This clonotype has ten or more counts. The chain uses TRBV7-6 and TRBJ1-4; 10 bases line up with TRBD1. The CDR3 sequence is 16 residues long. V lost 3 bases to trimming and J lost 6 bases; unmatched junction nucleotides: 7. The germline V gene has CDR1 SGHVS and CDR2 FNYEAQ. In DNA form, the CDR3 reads TGTGCCAGCAGCTTCCCGGGACAGGGGAGCGATGAAAAACTGTTTTTT. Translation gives CASSFPGQGSDEKLFF.

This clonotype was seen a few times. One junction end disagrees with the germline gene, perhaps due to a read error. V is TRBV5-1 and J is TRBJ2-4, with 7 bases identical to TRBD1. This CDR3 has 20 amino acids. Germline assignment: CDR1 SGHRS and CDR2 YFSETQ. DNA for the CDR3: TGCGCCAGCAGCTTCCCGACGGACAAGATCCTCGAGGGGGCCAAAAACATTCAGTACTTT. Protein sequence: CASSFPTDKILEGAKNIQYF.

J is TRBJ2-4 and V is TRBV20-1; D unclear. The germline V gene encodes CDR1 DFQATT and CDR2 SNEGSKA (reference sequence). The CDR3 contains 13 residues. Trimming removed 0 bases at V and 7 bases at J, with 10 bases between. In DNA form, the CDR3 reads TGCAGTGCTAGAGATGCTCTAGGGAACATTCAGTACTTC. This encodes CSARDALGNIQYF.

CDR3 coding DNA: TGTGCCAGCATCCCCGGACTAGCGGGGGTTTCCTCCTACAATGAGCAGTTCTTC. Its protein product is CASIPGLAGVSSYNEQFF. J is TRBJ2-1 and V is TRBV5-4, with TRBD2 identical over 13 bases. The CDR3 runs 18 residues. The V segment lost 6 bases and the J segment 0 bases; nucleotides outside the gene matches: 9. Looked up from germline, CDR1 is SGHNT and CDR2 is YYREEE (reference sequence).

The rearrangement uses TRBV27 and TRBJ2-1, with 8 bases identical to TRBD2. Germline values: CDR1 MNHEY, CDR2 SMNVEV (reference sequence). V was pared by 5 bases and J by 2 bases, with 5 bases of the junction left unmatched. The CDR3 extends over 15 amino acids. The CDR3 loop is CASSISGATYNEQFF. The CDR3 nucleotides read TGTGCCAGCAGTATTAGCGGGGCGACCTACAATGAGCAGTTCTTC.

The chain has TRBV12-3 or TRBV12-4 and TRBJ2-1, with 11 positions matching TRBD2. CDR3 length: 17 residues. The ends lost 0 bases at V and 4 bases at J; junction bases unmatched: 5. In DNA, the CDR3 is TGTGCCAGCAGTTTAGCGCGGCTAGCGGGGGGATACAATGAGCAGTTCTTC. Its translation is CASSLARLAGGYNEQFF.

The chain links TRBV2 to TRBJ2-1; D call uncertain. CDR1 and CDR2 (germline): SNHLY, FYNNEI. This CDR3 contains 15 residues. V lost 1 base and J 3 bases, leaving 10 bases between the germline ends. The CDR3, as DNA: TGTGCCAGCAGTGAAGGTGGGCAATTCTACAATGAGCAGTTCTTC. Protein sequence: CASSEGGQFYNEQFF.

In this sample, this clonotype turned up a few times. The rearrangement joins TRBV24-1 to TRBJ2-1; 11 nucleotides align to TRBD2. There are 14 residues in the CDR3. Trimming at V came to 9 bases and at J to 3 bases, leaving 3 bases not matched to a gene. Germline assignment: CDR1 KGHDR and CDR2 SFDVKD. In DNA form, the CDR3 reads TGTGCCACCGGTAGCGGGGGGGTCTACAATGAGCAGTTCTTC. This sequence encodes CATGSGGVYNEQFF.

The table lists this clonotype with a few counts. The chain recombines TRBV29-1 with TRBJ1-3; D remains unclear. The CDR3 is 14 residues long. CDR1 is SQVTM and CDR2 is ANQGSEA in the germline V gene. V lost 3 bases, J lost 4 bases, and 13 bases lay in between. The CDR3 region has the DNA TGCAGCGTTGAGGCACGGGGTTGGGGAAACACCATATATTTT. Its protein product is CSVEARGWGNTIYF.

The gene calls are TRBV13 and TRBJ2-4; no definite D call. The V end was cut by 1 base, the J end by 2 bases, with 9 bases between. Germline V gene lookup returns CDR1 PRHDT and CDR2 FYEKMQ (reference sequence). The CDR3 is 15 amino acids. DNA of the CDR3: TGTGCCAGCAGCTTAGAGGGTCTTTCCAAAAACATTCAGTACTTC. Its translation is CASSLEGLSKNIQYF.

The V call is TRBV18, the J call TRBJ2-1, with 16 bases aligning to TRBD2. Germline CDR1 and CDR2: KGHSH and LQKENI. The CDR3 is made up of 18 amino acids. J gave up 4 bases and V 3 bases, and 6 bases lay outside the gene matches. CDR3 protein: CASSPGLAGGLRYNEQFF. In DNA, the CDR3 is TGTGCCAGCTCACCGGGACTAGCGGGGGGGCTACGATACAATGAGCAGTTCTTC.

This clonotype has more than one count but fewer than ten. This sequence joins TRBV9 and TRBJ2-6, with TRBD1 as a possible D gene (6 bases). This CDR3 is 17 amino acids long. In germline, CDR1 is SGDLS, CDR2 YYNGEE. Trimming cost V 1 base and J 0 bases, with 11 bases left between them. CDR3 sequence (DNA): TGTGCCAGCAGCGTACCCTCCAGGGGCTCTGGGGCCAACGTCCTGACTTTC. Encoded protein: CASSVPSRGSGANVLTF. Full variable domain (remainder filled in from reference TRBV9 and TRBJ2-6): DSGVTQTPKHLITATGQRVTLRCSPRSGDLSVYWYQQSLDQGLQFLIQYYNGEERAKGNILERFSAQQFPDLHSELNLSSLELGDSALYFCASSVPSRGSGANVLTFGAGSRLTVL.